The 32 T cell receptor beta chains listed next were all sequenced from one sample in a study of blood T cells in healthy people across ages. Next came a second PCR, run for about 7 to 12 cycles, which used a sample-barcoded 5' primer along with a J-beta primer mix. A single record per CDR3 protein comes from TCRdb applying MiXCR to the 5' RACE reads. The sample consists of about 1.6 million distinct CDR3 sequences, approximately 32% of them appearing once. What was sequenced was blood. These receptors were obtained from a woman aged 25 to 39 in good health.

The chain combines TRBV12-3 or TRBV12-4 with TRBJ2-1; TRBD2 matches at 11 bases. The V and J ends lost 5 bases and 2 bases, in that order; junction bases with no gene match: 8. This CDR3 is 17 amino acids long. The CDR3 here is CASSVRLAGIPYNEQFF. In nucleotides, the CDR3 is TGTGCCAGCAGTGTAAGACTAGCGGGAATACCCTACAATGAGCAGTTCTTC.

The rearrangement uses TRBV28 and TRBJ2-1, with D tentatively TRBD1 (5 bases). The CDR3 covers 16 residues. Germline V gene data show CDR1 as MDHEN and CDR2 as SYDVKM. The V end was cut by 6 bases, the J end by 4 bases, with 19 bases between. CDR3 in amino acids: CASRVYEGAHYNEQFF. CDR3 DNA: TGTGCCAGCAGAGTTTATGAAGGGGCCCATTACAATGAGCAGTTCTTC. Full variable domain (missing parts from reference TRBV28 and TRBJ2-1): DVKVTQSSRYLVKRTGEKVFLECVQDMDHENMFWYRQDPGLGLRLIYFSYDVKMKEKGDIPEGYSVSREKKERFSLILESASTNQTSMYLCASRVYEGAHYNEQFFGPGTRLTVL.

The chain uses TRBV4-1 and TRBJ1-2, with D maybe TRBD1 (6 bases). The CDR3 is made up of 15 amino acids. The germline V and J ends were trimmed by 0 bases and 2 bases, with 10 bases remaining between them. The germline CDR1 and CDR2 sequences are MGHRA and YSYEKL. As DNA, the CDR3 is TGCGCCAGCAGCCAAGATACAGGGATGAACTATGGCTACACCTTC. This codes for CASSQDTGMNYGYTF.

The CDR3 sequence is CSVEKASGGTDTQYF. The CDR3 region has the DNA TGCAGCGTTGAGAAGGCTAGCGGGGGCACAGATACGCAGTATTTT. The rearrangement joins TRBV29-1 to TRBJ2-3; 9 bases line up with TRBD2. CDR3 length: 15 residues. J lost 1 base, V lost 3 bases, and 5 bases had no gene match. The germline gives CDR1 SQVTM, CDR2 ANQGSEA.

This clonotype has just one count. The chain recombines TRBV3-1 with TRBJ2-7; no clear D gene. CDR3 size: 15 residues. Trimming removed 8 bases from V and 4 bases from J, with 21 bases in between. Germline V gene data show CDR1 as LGHDT and CDR2 as YNNKEL (reference sequence). The CDR3 loop reads CASPFFPVVGYEQYF. The CDR3 DNA sequence: TGTGCCAGCCCATTCTTTCCGGTGGTGGGATACGAGCAGTACTTC.

This clonotype has just a few counts. The rearrangement joins TRBV12-3 or TRBV12-4 to TRBJ1-1; TRBD1 agrees at 8 bases. The CDR3 totals 14 residues. Losses at the gene ends were 6 bases for V and 3 bases for J; bases not matched to a gene: 6. The CDR3 DNA is TGTGCCAGCAGCCGACAGGGGTTGGACACTGAAGCTTTCTTT. Residues: CASSRQGLDTEAFF.

The J gene is TRBJ2-7, the V gene TRBV29-1; TRBD1 matches 7 bases. The J call may be faulty, since TRBJ2-5 better matches the DNA end. CDR1 is SQVTM, CDR2 ANQGSEA, per germline. The CDR3 sequence is 12 residues long. The CDR3, as DNA: TGCAGCGGTGACCGCAGGGGGACGACCCAGTACTTC. Encoded protein: CSGDRRGTTQYF.

The chain links TRBV20-1 to TRBJ2-5; D perhaps matches TRBD1 (6 bases). Germline V lookup: CDR1 DFQATT, CDR2 SNEGSKA (reference sequence). Trimming stripped 4 bases from V and 1 base from J, with 13 bases between. This CDR3 contains 14 residues. As DNA, the CDR3 is TGCAGTGCTACTTCCCCACAGGGCCAAGAGACCCAGTACTTC. This sequence encodes CSATSPQGQETQYF.

This clonotype was seen a few times. V usage is TRBV20-1 and J usage is TRBJ2-1; possibly TRBD2 for D (5 bases). Germline values: CDR1 DFQATT, CDR2 SNEGSKA (reference sequence). V lost 2 bases and J 3 bases, leaving 8 bases between the germline ends. The CDR3 sequence is 13 residues long. The CDR3 protein is CSARTSIYNEQFF. DNA for the CDR3: TGCAGTGCTAGAACTAGTATCTACAATGAGCAGTTCTTC.

The table lists this clonotype with many counts. The chain joins TRBV29-1 to TRBJ2-3, with TRBD1 matching 10 bases. Germline V lookup: CDR1 SQVTM, CDR2 ANQGSEA. CDR3 size: 13 residues. The V gene end was trimmed by 7 bases and the J gene end by 4 bases; junction bases not matched to a gene: 5. The CDR3 reads CSGGQGDSDTQYF. CDR3 in DNA: TGCAGCGGCGGACAGGGGGATTCAGATACGCAGTATTTT.

The chain links TRBV15 to TRBJ2-3, with TRBD2 matching 7 bases. This CDR3 has 17 residues. With V trimmed by 0 bases and J by 5 bases, 11 bases remained unmatched. Germline V gene data show CDR1 as LNHNV and CDR2 as YYDKDF (reference sequence). The CDR3 spells CATSRDRVTSRGDTQYF. The CDR3 bases are TGTGCCACCAGCAGAGATCGTGTGACTAGCAGAGGAGATACGCAGTATTTT.

V usage is TRBV10-2 and J usage is TRBJ1-4, with D possibly matching TRBD1 (6 bases). CDR3 length: 15 amino acids. Germline V CDR1 and CDR2: WSHSY, SAAADI. Between the trimmed V and J ends, which lost 0 bases and 6 bases, there was a span of 11 bases. Written as DNA, the CDR3 is TGCGCCAGCAGTGAGTCGCTACAGGGAGATGAAAAACTGTTTTTT. It yields the protein CASSESLQGDEKLFF.

The gene calls are TRBV20-1 and TRBJ1-2, with 7 positions matching TRBD1. Germline V gene sequence: CDR1 DFQATT, CDR2 SNEGSKA (reference sequence). The CDR3 extends over 12 amino acids. The V segment lost 8 bases and the J segment 8 bases; nucleotides outside the gene matches: 11. CDR3 nucleotides: TGCAGTCTTTACAGGGGAGTTATAGGCTACACCTTC. It is translated as CSLYRGVIGYTF.

The chain carries TRBV6-5 and TRBJ2-7, with 14 bases that match TRBD2. The CDR3 length is 14 residues. V trimming: 10 bases; J trimming: 4 bases; junction bases outside the gene matches: 6. Germline V lookup: CDR1 MNHEY, CDR2 SVGAGI. CDR3 sequence: CATSRTSGGYEQYF. DNA for the CDR3: TGTGCCACCTCTAGGACTAGCGGGGGGTACGAGCAGTACTTC.

This clonotype was seen ten or more times. The chain's CDR3 is CSATTGTGGSSSYEQYF. For the CDR3, the DNA is TGCAGTGCTACGACCGGGACAGGGGGTTCCTCCTCCTACGAGCAGTACTTC. The V gene is TRBV20-1, the J gene TRBJ2-7, with 11 bases identical to TRBD1. Unmatched junction bases numbered 11, after V lost 4 bases and J lost 0 bases. In germline, CDR1 is DFQATT, CDR2 SNEGSKA (reference sequence). The CDR3 sequence is 17 residues long.

This sequence joins TRBV6-1 and TRBJ2-5; 11 bases map to TRBD2. The DNA matches TRBJ2-7 better at its end, which makes the J call doubtful. This CDR3 has 13 amino acids. The germline gives CDR1 MNHNS, CDR2 SASEGT. The CDR3 reads CASSKTSGDEQYF. DNA of the CDR3: TGTGCCAGCAGCAAGACTAGCGGGGACGAGCAGTACTTC.

This clonotype was detected many times. The CDR3 loop is CASSLGAFTDTQYF. The DNA of the CDR3 is TGTGCCAGCAGCCTAGGGGCCTTCACAGATACGCAGTATTTT. The chain joins TRBV7-2 to TRBJ2-3; tentatively, D is TRBD1 (5 bases). Germline CDR1 and CDR2: SGHTA and FQGNSA. V was cut by 5 bases and J by 2 bases, with 11 bases left in between. This CDR3 is built from 14 residues.

The chain recombines TRBV20-1 with TRBJ2-3; no firm D call. The CDR3 runs to 15 residues. From germline, CDR1 is DFQATT and CDR2 SNEGSKA (reference sequence). Trimming left V 1 base short and J 4 bases short, with 15 bases between. CDR3: CSARARWAGADTQYF. DNA for the CDR3: TGCAGTGCTAGAGCTAGATGGGCCGGCGCAGATACGCAGTATTTT.

This clonotype was counted a few times. This chain uses TRBV20-1 with TRBJ1-5; D not resolved. The V end lost 6 bases, the J end lost 4 bases, and 19 bases lay between the germline ends. The CDR3 extends over 15 amino acids. CDR1 is DFQATT and CDR2 is SNEGSKA in the germline V gene (reference sequence). CDR3 nucleotides: TGCAGTGCCTCCAGGTCGAGTTTGGGGAATCAGCCCCAGCATTTT. Its protein is CSASRSSLGNQPQHF.

This chain uses TRBV6-6 with TRBJ2-3; maybe TRBD2 (6 bases). Per germline, CDR1 MNHNY and CDR2 SVGAGI (reference sequence). This CDR3 is built from 16 residues. Trimming removed 2 bases from V and 2 bases from J, with 14 bases in between. CDR3 sequence (DNA): TGTGCCAGCAGTTACAGGGCGGGACCACCCACAGATACGCAGTATTTT. Protein: CASSYRAGPPTDTQYF.

The J gene is TRBJ2-7, the V gene TRBV11-2, with D possibly being TRBD1 (6 bases). The germline V gene has CDR1 SGHAT and CDR2 FQNNGV. Between the trimmed V and J ends, which lost 2 bases and 1 base, there was a span of 12 bases. The CDR3 covers 15 residues. CDR3 bases: TGTGCCAGCAGCTTAACAGGGATAATGTCCTACGAGCAGTACTTC. Protein product: CASSLTGIMSYEQYF.

The V call is TRBV6-2 or TRBV6-3, the J call TRBJ2-1; the D gene is possibly TRBD2 (5 bases). This CDR3 region has 11 residues. The germline gives CDR1 MNHEY, CDR2 SVGEGT. Trimming shortened V by 10 bases and J by 12 bases, and 16 bases separated the two germline ends. CDR3 bases: TGTGCCACCCACTCCCCTGGAGGGCAGTTCTTC. It yields the protein CATHSPGGQFF.

This clonotype was seen a handful of times. The V and J genes are TRBV5-1 and TRBJ1-5; D might be TRBD1 (5 bases). The V gene's germline CDR1 is SGHRS and CDR2 YFSETQ. This CDR3 comprises 15 residues. V dropped 3 bases and J dropped 1 base, with 11 bases sitting between them. CDR3 DNA: TGCGCCAGCAGCTGGGGGACCGAAAGCAATCAGCCCCAGCATTTT. It is translated as CASSWGTESNQPQHF.

The V gene is TRBV20-1, the J gene TRBJ1-2, with D perhaps TRBD1 (6 bases). Trimming cost V 1 base and J 7 bases, with 19 bases left between them. This CDR3 is 15 amino acids long. Per germline, CDR1 DFQATT and CDR2 SNEGSKA (reference sequence). The CDR3 spells CSARALRGADIGYTF. CDR3 nucleotides: TGCAGTGCTAGAGCCCTGAGGGGGGCGGACATTGGCTACACCTTC.

The chain is built from TRBV4-1 and TRBJ1-2; D might be TRBD1 (5 bases). The CDR3 loop spans 16 amino acids. V was clipped by 1 base and J by 4 bases, with 16 bases between them. Germline CDR1 reads MGHRA; CDR2 reads YSYEKL. The CDR3 sequence is CASSQGGSVSGYGYTF. CDR3 DNA sequence: TGCGCCAGCAGCCAAGGGGGGTCTGTAAGTGGCTATGGCTACACCTTC.

The genes are TRBV13 and TRBJ1-1, with TRBD1 matching 12 bases. The V gene's germline CDR1 is PRHDT and CDR2 FYEKMQ (reference sequence). J was trimmed by 3 bases and V by 4 bases; bases with no gene match: 6. The CDR3 sequence is 16 residues long. The CDR3 sequence is CASSSGTGGSDTEAFF. The CDR3 bases are TGTGCCAGCAGCTCCGGGACAGGGGGCTCGGACACTGAAGCTTTCTTT. The entire variable domain, with the rest obtained from reference TRBV13 and TRBJ1-1, is as follows: AAGVIQSPRHLIKEKRETATLKCYPIPRHDTVYWYQQGPGQDPQFLISFYEKMQSDKGSIPDRFSAQQFSDYHSELNMSSLELGDSALYFCASSSGTGGSDTEAFFGQGTRLTVV.

This clonotype appeared a few times. The V call is TRBV7-2, the J call TRBJ1-2, with D maybe TRBD1 (5 bases). Germline values: CDR1 SGHTA, CDR2 FQGNSA. The CDR3 consists of 13 residues. The V and J ends lost 6 bases and 4 bases respectively, with 12 bases between them. CDR3 in amino acids: CASSRQRTYGYTF. The CDR3 DNA reads as TGTGCCAGCAGTAGACAGAGGACCTATGGCTACACCTTC.

The sample holds a few counts of this clonotype. The chain joins TRBV5-1 to TRBJ2-3; D gene uncertain. The ends were cut back, 7 bases at V and 8 bases at J, with 20 bases in the middle. The CDR3 length is 14 residues. CDR1 and CDR2 (germline): SGHRS, YFSETQ. This CDR3 is CASGRDTVAGTQYF. The CDR3 bases are TGCGCCAGCGGGCGCGACACGGTAGCTGGTACGCAGTATTTT.

This chain's CDR3 is CAISRQTGDTGELFF. The CDR3 bases are TGTGCCATCAGCCGTCAGACAGGGGACACCGGGGAGCTGTTTTTT. The V call is TRBV10-3, the J call TRBJ2-2, with 8 bases lining up with TRBD1. The V and J ends lost 6 bases and 3 bases, in that order; junction bases with no gene match: 6. Germline CDR1 is ENHRY and CDR2 is SYGVKD. There are 15 residues in the CDR3.

This clonotype was found a few times. The chain couples TRBV9 to TRBJ2-1; TRBD1 or TRBD2 may be the D gene (6 bases each). Trimming pared 0 bases from V and 6 bases from J, leaving 22 bases between. The germline CDR1 and CDR2 sequences are SGDLS and YYNGEE. This CDR3 region has 18 residues. The CDR3 region has the DNA TGTGCCAGCAGCGTAGCCGGTCGTGGGGGGCTGGGTCGCAATGAGCAGTTCTTC. It codes for CASSVAGRGGLGRNEQFF.

V is TRBV25-1 and J is TRBJ2-3; 12 nucleotides line up with TRBD2. V dropped 8 bases and J dropped 2; count of bases not matched to a gene: 8. This CDR3 contains 16 residues. Per the germline V gene, CDR1 is MGHDK and CDR2 is SYGVNS. The CDR3 DNA is TGTGCCAGCGGGTGGACTAGCGGGGTTCACACAGATACGCAGTATTTT. Translating it yields CASGWTSGVHTDTQYF.

The rearrangement links TRBV5-1 to TRBJ2-5; possible D gene TRBD1, 5 bases. This CDR3 is 15 amino acids long. V was clipped by 6 bases and J by 1 base, with 16 bases between them. Germline assignment: CDR1 SGHRS and CDR2 YFSETQ. CDR3 protein: CASKNRSKPQETQYF. Written as DNA, the CDR3 is TGCGCCAGCAAGAACAGGAGCAAACCCCAAGAGACCCAGTACTTC. The full variable domain, with the rest looked up from reference TRBV5-1 and TRBJ2-5, is KAGVTQTPRYLIKTRGQQVTLSCSPISGHRSVSWYQQTPGQGLQFLFEYFSETQRNKGNFPGRFSGRQFSNSRSEMNVSTLELGDSALYLCASKNRSKPQETQYFGPGTRLLVL.